Below, one TCR beta chain is given with its context. These data originate in a study of blood T cell repertoires in COVID-19. Source study methods: Nucleated cell number was recorded as an estimate derived from reference gene primer amplification. Using immunoSEQ multiplex PCR, the repertoire was profiled, and TCRdb retains in-frame clones only, with some absent. V and J calls and clone size follow that table, whereas D and trimming were derived from the DNA. Among about 310,000 clones listed, about nine tenths were seen once. Germline CDR1 MDHEN, CDR2 SYDVKM. The CDR3 runs 16 residues. V was cut by 3 bases and J by 1 base, with 13 bases left in between.

The sequencing sample was made of PBMCs or T cells enriched from blood (not recorded which). This chain joins TRBV28 and TRBJ2-1; D is perhaps TRBD2 (6 bases). The receptor was isolated from a woman under 40 who had recovered from COVID-19. The CDR3 DNA follows: TGTGCCAGCAGTTTTGCGGCGGGATATTCCTACAATGAGCAGTTCTTC. Translating it yields CASSFAAGYSYNEQFF.